This T cell receptor (beta chain) was identified in a study of shared clonotypes between healthy human individuals. Overall study results and limits: Among donors, the sharing of clonotypes was expected to be influenced by sequencing depth. Naive subsets usually exceeded memory subsets in estimated richness.

Remarks on this clone: Its matching antigen is unknown.

Negatively enriched CD4+ T cells were divided by CD45RA into naive and memory. The material for each subset, its genomic DNA, was split evenly across several immunoSEQ plates. Generated by immunoSEQ multiplex PCR, the TCRdb table keeps only in-frame clones and is missing some. Seen here are fewer than 1.4 million clones, about four fifths observed once, and the top ten hold more than 0.55%. Germline assignment: CDR1 LNHDA and CDR2 SQIVND (reference sequence). The V and J ends lost 7 bases and 3 bases, in that order; junction bases with no gene match: 7. The CDR3 is 15 residues long. The chain carries TRBV19 and TRBJ2-1; 9 bases match TRBD1. What was sequenced was memory CD4+ T cells from PBMCs. As to subset: CD45RA-negative fraction. The source of this sequence is a man aged 18 to 35 in good health. Some clones in this sample may be carry-over from other donors' samples. The CDR3 sequence is CASTRGTGNYNEQFF. The CDR3 DNA is TGTGCCAGTACCCGTGGGACAGGGAACTACAATGAGCAGTTCTTC.